The 7 T cell receptor beta chains below all came from one sample that was sequenced in a study of T cell changes during pregnancy in multiple sclerosis. Repertoires were generated with immunoSEQ multiplex PCR, while TCRdb's copy carries only in-frame clones and drops some. The top ten clones hold 0.45% to 0.55% of a sample with some 41,000 clones, 90% to 95% of them seen once. Specimen: CD4+ T cells from peripheral blood mononuclear cells, collected in the third trimester of pregnancy. These receptors were obtained from a female donor in good health, enrolled as a control in a pregnancy study.

This clone occurred once. The rearrangement joins TRBV21-1 to TRBJ1-2; the table's D call, TRBD1, has no DNA check behind it. TRBV21-1 is marked as a pseudogene. The CDR3 covers 14 residues. CDR3 in DNA: TGTGCCAGCAGCAGGGATAGGGGGAACTATGGCTACACCTTC. Protein product: CASSRDRGNYGYTF.

This chain connects TRBV6-1 to TRBJ2-5, with 9 bases fitting TRBD1. Germline V gene lookup returns CDR1 MNHNS and CDR2 SASEGT. The CDR3 is 13 residues long. The V segment lost 9 bases and the J segment 3 bases; nucleotides outside the gene matches: 5. CDR3 amino acids: CARGGQGEETQYF. CDR3 nucleotide sequence: TGTGCCAGGGGGGGACAGGGTGAAGAGACCCAGTACTTC.

The rearrangement uses TRBV2 and TRBJ1-5; tentative D call: TRBD1 (5 bases). CDR1 and CDR2 (germline): SNHLY, FYNNEI. The CDR3 contains 15 residues. V lost 7 bases to trimming and J lost 3 bases, with 16 bases between them. The CDR3 DNA reads as TGTGCCAGCAACACGCAGGGTTCCAACAATCAGCCCCAGCATTTT. Its translation is CASNTQGSNNQPQHF.

V and J are TRBV19 and TRBJ2-7, with TRBD2 matching 9 bases. This CDR3 is 14 amino acids long. V trimming: 6 bases; J trimming: 2 bases; junction bases outside the gene matches: 5. Per the germline V gene, CDR1 is LNHDA and CDR2 is SQIVND (reference sequence). The CDR3 region has the DNA TGTGCCAGTAGCCCACTAGCGGGTACCTACGAGCAGTACTTC. Its translation: CASSPLAGTYEQYF.

This chain links TRBV6-6 with TRBJ2-3; the D gene is possibly TRBD2 (7 bases). The CDR3 sequence is 16 residues long. Germline lookup yields CDR1 MNHNY and CDR2 SVGAGI (reference sequence). The V and J ends lost 1 base and 0 bases respectively, with 11 bases between them. CDR3 region: CASSYLRGASTDTQYF. CDR3 in DNA: TGTGCCAGCAGTTACTTACGGGGGGCTAGCACAGATACGCAGTATTTT.

This clone was counted between two and nine times. The chain has TRBV7-3 and TRBJ1-6, with no clear D. The germline CDR1 and CDR2 sequences are SGHTA and FQGTGA. Trimming took 1 base from V and 7 from J, leaving 5 bases between them. The CDR3 covers 13 residues. This CDR3 is CASSLMQNSPLHF. CDR3 nucleotides: TGTGCCAGCAGCTTAATGCAGAATTCACCCCTCCACTTT.

This chain connects TRBV4-1 to TRBJ2-7, with a tentative D call TRBD1 (6 bases). The ends were cut back, 4 bases at V and 3 bases at J, with 13 bases in the middle. The CDR3 extends over 14 amino acids. Germline CDR1 is MGHRA and CDR2 is YSYEKL. This CDR3 is CASSRWDKGYEQYF. DNA of the CDR3: TGCGCCAGCAGCCGATGGGACAAAGGCTACGAGCAGTACTTC.